The T cell receptor (beta chain) under discussion was sequenced for a study of neoadjuvant anti-PD-1 for oral cavity cancer. Study in general: Patients without progression got a fourth dose around day 43.

The method was immunoSEQ multiplex PCR; TCRdb's version includes in-frame clones alone and lacks a portion of them. The data hold roughly 14,000 clones, with about 67% observed a single time. The patients had HPV-negative, locally advanced oral cavity squamous cell carcinoma. Findings and limits, study-wide: Pretreatment Treg/Th17 ratio correlated inversely with post-treatment tumor clonality.

V gave up 2 bases and J gave up 2 bases; unmatched junction bases: 5. This CDR3 is built from 15 residues. Germline V CDR1 and CDR2: MGHRA, YSYEKL. Points on this clone: Its antigen is not identified.

This clonotype was sampled from a person aged 40-85 years with oral cavity squamous cell carcinoma. The sequenced sample was PBMCs, obtained before nivolumab (anti-PD-1) treatment. The chain links TRBV4-1 to TRBJ2-7; 8 bases fit TRBD2. The CDR3: CASSQFSGATYEQYF. The CDR3, as DNA: TGCGCCAGCAGCCAATTTAGCGGGGCTACCTACGAGCAGTACTTC.